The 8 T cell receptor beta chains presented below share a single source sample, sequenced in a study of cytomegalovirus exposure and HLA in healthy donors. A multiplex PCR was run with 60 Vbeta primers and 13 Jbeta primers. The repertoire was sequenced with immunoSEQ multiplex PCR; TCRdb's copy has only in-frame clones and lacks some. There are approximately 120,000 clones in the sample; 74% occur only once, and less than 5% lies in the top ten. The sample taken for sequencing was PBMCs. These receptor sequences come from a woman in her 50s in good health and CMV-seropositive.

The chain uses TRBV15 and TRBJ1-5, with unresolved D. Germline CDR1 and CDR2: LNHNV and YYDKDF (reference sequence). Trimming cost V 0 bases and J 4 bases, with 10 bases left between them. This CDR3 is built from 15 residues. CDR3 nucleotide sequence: TGTGCCACCAGCAGAGACCCCCTGAGGAATCAGCCCCAGCATTTT. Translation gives CATSRDPLRNQPQHF.

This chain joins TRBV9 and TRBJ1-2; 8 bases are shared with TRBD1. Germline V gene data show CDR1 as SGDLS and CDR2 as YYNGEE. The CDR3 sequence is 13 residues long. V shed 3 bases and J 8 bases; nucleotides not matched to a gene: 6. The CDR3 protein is CASSADRASGYTF. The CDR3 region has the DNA TGTGCCAGCAGCGCGGACAGGGCTTCCGGCTACACCTTC.

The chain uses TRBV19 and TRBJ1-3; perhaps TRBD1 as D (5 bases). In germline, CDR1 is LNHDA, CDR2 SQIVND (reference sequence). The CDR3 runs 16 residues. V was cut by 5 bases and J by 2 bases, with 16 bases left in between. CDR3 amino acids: CASSSISGIAGNTIYF. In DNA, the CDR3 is TGTGCCAGTAGTTCAATATCAGGGATCGCTGGAAACACCATATATTTT.

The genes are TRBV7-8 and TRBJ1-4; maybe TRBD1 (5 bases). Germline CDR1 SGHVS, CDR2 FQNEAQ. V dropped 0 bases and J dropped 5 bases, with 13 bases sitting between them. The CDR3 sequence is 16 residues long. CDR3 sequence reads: CASSLATARQNEKLFF. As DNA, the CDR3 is TGTGCCAGCAGCTTAGCGACAGCAAGACAAAATGAAAAACTGTTTTTT.

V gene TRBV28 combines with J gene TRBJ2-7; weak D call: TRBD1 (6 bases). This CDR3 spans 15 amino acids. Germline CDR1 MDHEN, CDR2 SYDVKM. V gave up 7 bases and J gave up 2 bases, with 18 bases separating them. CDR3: CASTRGQGFTYEQYF. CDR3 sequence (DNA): TGTGCCAGCACCCGAGGGCAGGGGTTTACCTACGAGCAGTACTTC.

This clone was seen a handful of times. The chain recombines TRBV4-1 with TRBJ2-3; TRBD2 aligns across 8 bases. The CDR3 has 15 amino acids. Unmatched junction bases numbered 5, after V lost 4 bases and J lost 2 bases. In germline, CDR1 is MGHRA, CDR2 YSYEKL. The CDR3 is CASSLIAGITDTQYF. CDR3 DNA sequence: TGCGCCAGCAGCCTGATAGCGGGGATCACAGATACGCAGTATTTT.

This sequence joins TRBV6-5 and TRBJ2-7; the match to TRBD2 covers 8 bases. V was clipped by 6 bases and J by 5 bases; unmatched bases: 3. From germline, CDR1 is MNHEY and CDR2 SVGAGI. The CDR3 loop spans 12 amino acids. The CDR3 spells CASSGSGNEQYF. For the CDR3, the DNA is TGTGCCAGCAGCGGTAGCGGGAACGAGCAGTACTTC.

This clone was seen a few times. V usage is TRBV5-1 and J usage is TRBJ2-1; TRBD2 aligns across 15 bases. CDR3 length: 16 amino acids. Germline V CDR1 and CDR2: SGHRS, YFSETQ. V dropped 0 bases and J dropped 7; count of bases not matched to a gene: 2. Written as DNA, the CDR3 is TGCGCCAGCAGCTTGGGGACTAGCGGGGGGGCGAATGAGCAGTTCTTC. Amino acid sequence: CASSLGTSGGANEQFF.